This is a list of T cell receptor beta chains from one sample in a study of blood T cells in healthy people across ages. MiXCR, run by TCRdb on the 5' RACE reads, gives a single entry per CDR3 protein. The sample lists about 580,000 distinct CDR3 sequences, around 48% occurring once. Sequenced sample: blood. The receptor set was obtained from a man at least 80 years old in good health. Each CDR3 is given with its conserved first and last residue. D genes are given only for firm matches. Expanded clones get a size class; other rows say once, few or many, or leave the size out.

size: NA; J: TRBJ2-3; V: TRBV20-1; D: NA; DNA: TGCAGTGCTACGTACCGGGTTACAGATACGCAGTATTTT; CDR3: CSATYRVTDTQYF
size: few; J: TRBJ2-7; V: TRBV3-1; D: TRBD1; DNA: TGTGCCAGCAGCCAGAGGACAGGGACGATCAACGAGCAGTACTTC; CDR3: CASSQRTGTINEQYF
size: NA; J: TRBJ2-3; V: TRBV6-2/TRBV6-3; D: TRBD2; DNA: TGTGCCATCAGTAGCGGGAGTTCTACAGATACGCAGTATTTT; CDR3: CAISSGSSTDTQYF
size: few; J: TRBJ2-1; V: TRBV20-1; D: TRBD1; DNA: TGCAGTTTCACCGGGACAGGGATTTTTGGCCCTGAGCAGTTCTTC; CDR3: CSFTGTGIFGPEQFF
size: NA; J: TRBJ2-7; V: TRBV3-1; D: TRBD2; DNA: TGTGCCAGCAGCCAAGCCGCGGGAGTATCCTACAATGAGCAGTACTTC; CDR3: CASSQAAGVSYNEQYF
size: NA; J: TRBJ2-7; V: TRBV6-1; D: NA; DNA: TGTGCCAGCAGACGAGGACTATCGGGGCAACCCGAGTACAAGGAGCAGTACTTC; CDR3: CASRRGLSGQPEYKEQYF
size: NA; J: TRBJ2-3; V: TRBV20-1; D: NA; DNA: TGCAGTGCTAGTCCCCGAGGGGGCACAGATACGCAGTATTTT; CDR3: CSASPRGGTDTQYF
size: NA; J: TRBJ2-7; V: TRBV5-1; D: TRBD1; DNA: TGCGCCAGCAGCTTACCCGGGACAGGGTTTTCTCCAACCGGAGGCGAGCAGTACTTC; CDR3: CASSLPGTGFSPTGGEQYF
size: NA; J: TRBJ2-5; V: TRBV29-1; D: NA; DNA: TGCAGCGTTGAATCGGGTGGGGGGTCGGACAATGAGCAGTACTTC; CDR3: CSVESGGGSDNEQYF
size: once; J: TRBJ1-2; V: TRBV27; D: TRBD1; DNA: TGTGCCTGCACCACAGGACAGGGGAGCTATGGCTACACCTTC; CDR3: CACTTGQGSYGYTF
size: NA; J: TRBJ2-7; V: TRBV7-2; D: TRBD2; DNA: TGTGCCAGCAGTCCCCTCGGGAGGAGCTCCTACGAGCAGTACTTC; CDR3: CASSPLGRSSYEQYF
size: NA; J: TRBJ1-2; V: TRBV29-1; D: NA; DNA: TGCAGCTCTCAGGACAATAACTATGGCTACACCTTC; CDR3: CSSQDNNYGYTF
size: NA; J: TRBJ2-4; V: TRBV20-1; D: NA; DNA: TGCAGTGTTAGAGGAGGACCCCTGGCCAAAAACATTCAGTACTTC; CDR3: CSVRGGPLAKNIQYF
size: NA; J: TRBJ2-5; V: TRBV6-5; D: NA; DNA: TGTGCCAGCAGTCTGTGGCAGGGTGAGAGGGAGACCCAGTACTTC; CDR3: CASSLWQGERETQYF
size: few; J: TRBJ2-1; V: TRBV7-2; D: TRBD1; DNA: TGTGCCAGCAGCATATCCGGGACAGGCCTCAATGAGCAGTTCTTC; CDR3: CASSISGTGLNEQFF
size: NA; J: TRBJ1-1; V: TRBV5-1; D: NA; DNA: TGCGCCAGCAGCGGGGCCTTCTTGCGGAACACTGAAGCTTTCTTT; CDR3: CASSGAFLRNTEAFF
size: NA; J: TRBJ1-1; V: TRBV7-3; D: NA; DNA: TGTGCCAGCAGCTTAAGGGGCAGGGACACTGAAGCTTTCTTT; CDR3: CASSLRGRDTEAFF
size: NA; J: TRBJ1-6; V: TRBV20-1; D: TRBD1; DNA: TGCAGTGCTCCCGAGACAGGGGTGAATTCACCCCTCCACTTT; CDR3: CSAPETGVNSPLHF
size: NA; J: TRBJ1-1; V: TRBV3-1; D: NA; DNA: TGTGCCAGCAGCCAAGATTTCCTGGCCTCTGAAGCTTTCTTT; CDR3: CASSQDFLASEAFF
size: few; J: TRBJ2-7; V: TRBV11-2; D: TRBD2; DNA: TGTGCCAGCAGCCCCCAGGCGGGGGGCTCCTACGAGCAGTACTTC; CDR3: CASSPQAGGSYEQYF
size: few; J: TRBJ1-1; V: TRBV6-6; D: NA; DNA: TGTGCCAGCATCTACCTGGCGGGGAACACTGAAGCTTTCTTT; CDR3: CASIYLAGNTEAFF
size: NA; J: TRBJ2-7; V: TRBV10-3; D: TRBD1; DNA: TGTGCCATCAGTGGGACAGGGGGCTTATACGAGCAGTACTTC; CDR3: CAISGTGGLYEQYF
size: NA; J: TRBJ2-5; V: TRBV20-1; D: TRBD2; DNA: TGCAGTGCTAGAACCGGGACTAGCGGTTCCTTGTACCAAGAGACCCAGTACTTC; CDR3: CSARTGTSGSLYQETQYF
size: many; J: TRBJ1-1; V: TRBV6-6; D: NA; DNA: TGTGCCAGCACCCTACCTGAGGGGGGGGAGAACACTGAAGCTTTCTTT; CDR3: CASTLPEGGENTEAFF
size: NA; J: TRBJ2-5; V: TRBV4-2; D: NA; DNA: TGTGCCAGCAGGGAGGGGACTGAGACCCAGTACTTC; CDR3: CASREGTETQYF
size: NA; J: TRBJ2-3; V: TRBV12-3/TRBV12-4; D: TRBD2; DNA: TGTGCCAGCAGTTCCCGACGGACTAGCCTGGTGGGAGATACGCAGTATTTT; CDR3: CASSSRRTSLVGDTQYF
size: few; J: TRBJ1-2; V: TRBV7-9; D: TRBD1; DNA: TGTGCCAGCAGCGCCACCCGGGACAGGGAGGCTAACTATGGCTACACCTTC; CDR3: CASSATRDREANYGYTF
size: NA; J: TRBJ2-7; V: TRBV2; D: NA; DNA: TGTGCCAGCAGTGAAGTGGTCGAGCAGTACTTC; CDR3: CASSEVVEQYF
size: few; J: TRBJ2-7; V: TRBV13; D: NA; DNA: TGTGCCAGCAGCTCTCTGAGCCCCGTGCAGTACTTC; CDR3: CASSSLSPVQYF
size: few; J: TRBJ1-6; V: TRBV7-2; D: TRBD1; DNA: TGTGCCAGCAGCTTAGAGGGGGCCGGGGATTCACCCCTCCACTTT; CDR3: CASSLEGAGDSPLHF
size: few; J: TRBJ2-5; V: TRBV20-1; D: TRBD1; DNA: TGCAGTGCTCGGGAACAGGGGGGACGTAAGGCCCAGTACTTC; CDR3: CSAREQGGRKAQYF
size: few; J: TRBJ2-7; V: TRBV2; D: NA; DNA: TGTGCCAGCAGTGGCGCCCGAACCTACGAGCAGTACTTC; CDR3: CASSGARTYEQYF